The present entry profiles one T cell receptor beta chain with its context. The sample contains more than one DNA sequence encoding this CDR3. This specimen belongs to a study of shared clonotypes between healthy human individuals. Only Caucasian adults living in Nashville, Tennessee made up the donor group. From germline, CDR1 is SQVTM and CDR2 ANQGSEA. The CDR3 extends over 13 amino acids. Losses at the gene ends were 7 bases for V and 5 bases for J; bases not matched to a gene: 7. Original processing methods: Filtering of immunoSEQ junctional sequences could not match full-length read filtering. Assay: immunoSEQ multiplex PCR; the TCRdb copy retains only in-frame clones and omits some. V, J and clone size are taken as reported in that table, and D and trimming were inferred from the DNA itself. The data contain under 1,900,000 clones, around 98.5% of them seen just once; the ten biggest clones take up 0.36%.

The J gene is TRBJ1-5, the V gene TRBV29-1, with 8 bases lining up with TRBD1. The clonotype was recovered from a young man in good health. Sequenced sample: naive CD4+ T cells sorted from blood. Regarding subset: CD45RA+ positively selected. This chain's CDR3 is CSAGQGADQPQHF. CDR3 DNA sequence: TGCAGCGCAGGGCAGGGGGCAGATCAGCCCCAGCATTTT.